This TCR beta chain was documented in a study of blood T cell repertoires in COVID-19. V lost 7 bases and J 5 bases, leaving 8 bases between the germline ends. The CDR3 loop spans 12 amino acids. In germline, CDR1 is MNHEY, CDR2 SVGAGI. Profiled with immunoSEQ multiplex PCR; TCRdb holds only in-frame clones, not every one. The table includes about 18,000 clones, roughly 88% detected once. Input material: peripheral blood. This chain links TRBV6-5 with TRBJ2-2; D is unclear. This clonotype originated in a man in his forties or fifties with active COVID-19. CDR3 in amino acids: CASTPRTGELFF. CDR3 nucleotides: TGTGCCAGCACCCCGAGAACCGGGGAGCTGTTTTTT.